The 27 T cell receptor beta chains in this list originate from one sample, sequenced in a study of T cell repertoires in cytomegalovirus infection. The antigens for these receptors are not known. MiXCR, run by TCRdb on the reads, gives a single entry per CDR3 protein. The sample gives 100,000 to 150,000 distinct CDR3 sequences, more than 30% of which show up once; about 54% is in the top ten. Sample: CD8+ T cells from cultured PBMCs, taken from culture after CMV antigen stimulation. The receptors shown here come from a human donor in good health (CMV status not recorded). Some clones in this sample may be carry-over from other donors' samples.

The chain recombines TRBV6-1 with TRBJ1-1, with TRBD1 matching 7 bases. CDR3 length: 13 residues. Trimming took 6 bases from V and 5 from J; bases not matched to a gene: 6. The germline gives CDR1 MNHNS, CDR2 SASEGT. CDR3 in amino acids: CASSWTGKTEAFF. CDR3 in DNA: TGTGCCAGCAGCTGGACAGGCAAGACTGAAGCTTTCTTT.

This clonotype turned up a few times. This chain links TRBV6-1 with TRBJ2-5, with D perhaps TRBD1 or TRBD2 (5 bases each). The CDR3 contains 13 residues. Germline CDR1 is MNHNS and CDR2 is SASEGT. V gave up 6 bases and J gave up 5 bases, with 13 bases separating them. The CDR3 DNA is TGTGCCAGCAGGGGGCTAGCAGGGGAGACCCAGTACTTC. It encodes CASRGLAGETQYF.

This clonotype has only a few counts. This chain uses TRBV27 with TRBJ1-2; no clear D gene. The ends were cut back, 2 bases at V and 8 bases at J, with 12 bases in the middle. CDR1 MNHEY and CDR2 SMNVEV come from the germline V gene (reference sequence). This CDR3 comprises 13 residues. The CDR3 loop reads CASSLGPLWGYTF. In nucleotides, the CDR3 is TGTGCCAGCAGTTTAGGTCCGCTTTGGGGCTACACCTTC.

This clonotype has just a few counts. The chain joins TRBV4-1 to TRBJ1-2; no definite D call. Germline V gene lookup returns CDR1 MGHRA and CDR2 YSYEKL. V lost 0 bases and J 8 bases, leaving 10 bases between the germline ends. The CDR3 sequence is 13 residues long. The CDR3 spells CASSQEGLKGYTF. The CDR3, as DNA: TGCGCCAGCAGCCAAGAGGGTCTTAAGGGCTACACCTTC.

V is TRBV5-1 and J is TRBJ2-2; the D gene is possibly TRBD1 (5 bases). Per the germline V gene, CDR1 is SGHRS and CDR2 is YFSETQ. Trimming left V 3 bases short and J 2 bases short, with 14 bases between. CDR3 length: 16 residues. The CDR3 loop is CASSSATVINTGELFF. The CDR3 bases are TGCGCCAGCAGCTCGGCGACAGTTATTAACACCGGGGAGCTGTTTTTT.

The chain links TRBV6-2 or TRBV6-3 to TRBJ1-2; D call uncertain. The CDR3 runs 13 residues. CDR1 is MNHEY and CDR2 is SVGEGT in the germline V gene. Trimming took off 7 bases at V and 8 bases at J, with 17 bases between the two ends. CDR3: CASTEEWEAGYTF. CDR3 nucleotide sequence: TGTGCCAGCACCGAGGAGTGGGAGGCAGGCTACACCTTC.

The chain couples TRBV6-2 or TRBV6-3 to TRBJ2-1, with D perhaps TRBD2 (6 bases). V gave up 0 bases and J gave up 10 bases, with 13 bases separating them. Per germline, CDR1 MNHEY and CDR2 SVGEGT. This CDR3 is built from 14 residues. The DNA of the CDR3 is TGTGCCAGCAGTTACTCGGAGGGTTATGGGGAGCAGTTCTTC. It codes for CASSYSEGYGEQFF.

This clonotype was recorded many times. The chain uses TRBV25-1 and TRBJ1-1; no firm D call. Germline CDR1 is MGHDK and CDR2 is SYGVNS. V dropped 1 base and J dropped 4 bases, with 10 bases sitting between them. CDR3 length: 14 amino acids. The CDR3 loop reads CASSEFFEGTEAFF. In nucleotides, the CDR3 is TGTGCCAGCAGTGAATTTTTCGAGGGCACTGAAGCTTTCTTT.

This clonotype has just a few counts. The chain recombines TRBV7-2 with TRBJ2-1; 11 bases align to TRBD2. The CDR3 runs 18 residues. Germline CDR1 reads SGHTA; CDR2 reads FQGNSA. The junction had 12 bases not matched to a gene; V was cut back by 4 bases and J by 4 bases. The CDR3 region is CASSWSTVAGGLYNEQFF. CDR3 DNA: TGTGCCAGCAGCTGGTCGACCGTAGCGGGGGGGTTATACAATGAGCAGTTCTTC.

This clonotype has just a few counts. This chain uses TRBV9 with TRBJ2-1, with 8 bases matching TRBD2. Germline lookup yields CDR1 SGDLS and CDR2 YYNGEE. V was pared by 4 bases and J by 6 bases, with 15 bases of the junction left unmatched. There are 17 residues in the CDR3. This CDR3 reads CASSPRGPGLGRNEQFF. CDR3 in DNA: TGTGCCAGCAGCCCCCGCGGCCCGGGACTAGGGCGCAATGAGCAGTTCTTC.

This clonotype was counted only a few times. The chain joins TRBV7-9 to TRBJ2-1; D gene ambiguous. V lost 3 bases to trimming and J lost 2 bases, with 11 bases between them. This CDR3 region has 15 residues. Germline CDR1 reads SEHNR; CDR2 reads FQNEAQ (reference sequence). CDR3: CASSLPGPPYNEQFF. CDR3 DNA sequence: TGTGCCAGCAGCTTGCCAGGCCCGCCCTACAATGAGCAGTTCTTC.

This chain connects TRBV27 to TRBJ1-1; no clear D gene. The CDR3 spans 14 residues. Trimming left V 1 base short and J 5 bases short, with 11 bases between. Germline V gene data show CDR1 as MNHEY and CDR2 as SMNVEV (reference sequence). CDR3 coding DNA: TGTGCCAGCAGTTTATTCTCGGGTTGGACTGAAGCTTTCTTT. Its protein product is CASSLFSGWTEAFF.

The rearrangement joins TRBV5-5 to TRBJ1-4, with D perhaps matching TRBD1 (5 bases). The germline V and J ends were trimmed by 4 bases and 0 bases, with 16 bases remaining between them. CDR3 size: 17 residues. Germline V gene sequence: CDR1 SGHKS, CDR2 YYEKEE (reference sequence). CDR3 region: CASSPGRVLATNEKLFF. The CDR3 DNA is TGTGCCAGCAGCCCGGGACGCGTCCTTGCAACTAATGAAAAACTGTTTTTT.

This clonotype was seen ten or more times. The chain carries TRBV7-2 and TRBJ1-5; no definite D call. The germline V and J ends were trimmed by 2 bases and 0 bases, with 23 bases remaining between them. Germline V lookup: CDR1 SGHTA, CDR2 FQGNSA. The CDR3 loop spans 20 amino acids. The CDR3 here is CASSLSPGAGSSSSNQPQHF. The CDR3 nucleotides are TGTGCCAGCAGCTTATCGCCGGGCGCTGGCTCTAGTTCTAGCAATCAGCCCCAGCATTTT.

V and J are TRBV6-5 and TRBJ1-1; D is perhaps TRBD1 (5 bases). V was cut by 3 bases and J by 1 base, with 18 bases left in between. CDR1 MNHEY and CDR2 SVGAGI come from the germline V gene. CDR3 length equals 17 residues. The CDR3, as DNA: TGTGCCAGCAGTTATGTTCAGGGAATCGTAGCGAACACTGAAGCTTTCTTT. This translates into CASSYVQGIVANTEAFF.

Of note for this clonotype: Compared with germline, one end of the junction differs, possibly owing to a read error. This chain links TRBV12-3 or TRBV12-4 with TRBJ1-1; D might be TRBD1 (6 bases). This CDR3 is 14 amino acids long. CDR3 bases: TGTACCAGCAGTTTCGAGGGGGTGGGCACTGAAGCTTTCTTT. Its protein product is CTSSFEGVGTEAFF.

The sample holds a few counts of this clonotype. The V call is TRBV3-1, the J call TRBJ2-5; TRBD2 is a possible D gene (7 bases). CDR3 length: 16 residues. CDR1 and CDR2 (germline): LGHDT, YNNKEL (reference sequence). Trimming pared 0 bases from V and 2 bases from J, leaving 13 bases between. This CDR3 is CASSQDLGRGQETQYF. The CDR3 coding sequence is TGTGCCAGCAGCCAAGATTTAGGGAGGGGGCAAGAGACCCAGTACTTC.

There are a few counts of this clonotype. The chain combines TRBV12-3 or TRBV12-4 with TRBJ1-2, with D perhaps TRBD1 (5 bases). V was cut by 5 bases and J by 4 bases, with 11 bases left in between. This CDR3 has 13 amino acids. CDR3 DNA sequence: TGTGCCAGCAGTCCTGACAGTAGCTATGGCTACACCTTC. As protein: CASSPDSSYGYTF.

The chain joins TRBV12-3 or TRBV12-4 to TRBJ1-5, with 9 bases that match TRBD1. The CDR3 runs to 14 residues. Losses at the gene ends were 5 bases for V and 5 bases for J; bases not matched to a gene: 4. The CDR3: CASSLQGAHQPQHF. The CDR3 nucleotides are TGTGCCAGCAGTCTACAGGGGGCCCATCAGCCCCAGCATTTT.

This clonotype was seen only once. This chain connects TRBV6-5 to TRBJ2-7, with D perhaps being TRBD1 or TRBD2 (5 bases each). Looked up from germline, CDR1 is MNHEY and CDR2 is SVGAGI. This CDR3 has 14 residues. Trimming took off 0 bases at V and 7 bases at J, with 13 bases between the two ends. In DNA form, the CDR3 reads TGTGCCAGCAGTTACTCGGGACCCCCGTTGGAGCAGTACTTC. It translates to CASSYSGPPLEQYF.

The rearrangement links TRBV10-3 to TRBJ1-1; a weak D match, TRBD1 (6 bases). CDR3 length equals 15 residues. V dropped 0 bases and J dropped 0 bases, with 8 bases sitting between them. The germline gives CDR1 ENHRY, CDR2 SYGVKD. DNA for the CDR3: TGTGCCATCAGTGAGTCGGGGGGCGTGAACACTGAAGCTTTCTTT. Residues: CAISESGGVNTEAFF.

The rearrangement joins TRBV27 to TRBJ1-2, with D possibly being TRBD1 (5 bases). CDR1 MNHEY and CDR2 SMNVEV come from the germline V gene (reference sequence). Trimming left V 4 bases short and J 3 bases short, with 18 bases between. The length of the CDR3 is 16 residues. CDR3 in amino acids: CASSWGYRHGDYGYTF. CDR3 sequence (DNA): TGTGCCAGCAGTTGGGGATACAGGCACGGCGACTATGGCTACACCTTC.

The V gene is TRBV12-3 or TRBV12-4, the J gene TRBJ2-1; maybe TRBD2 (5 bases). V shed 11 bases and J shed 8 bases, with 13 bases lying between them. The CDR3 contains 11 residues. The CDR3 reads CADSAGDEQFF. The CDR3 coding sequence is TGTGCCGACTCGGCCGGGGATGAGCAGTTCTTC.

This clonotype has only a few counts. The chain uses TRBV5-8 and TRBJ1-5; perhaps TRBD1 as D (5 bases). Germline V gene lookup returns CDR1 SGHTS and CDR2 YDEGEE. This CDR3 spans 16 amino acids. The V gene lost 4 bases and the J gene lost 5 bases, with 19 bases spanning the gap. The CDR3 protein is CASSTRNGGVYQPQHF. The CDR3 bases are TGTGCCAGCAGCACTAGGAACGGGGGGGTTTATCAGCCCCAGCATTTT.

The rearrangement links TRBV7-9 to TRBJ2-7; D is perhaps TRBD1 or TRBD2 (5 bases each). V lost 6 bases, J lost 3 bases, and 9 bases lay in between. This CDR3 contains 12 residues. Germline V lookup: CDR1 SEHNR, CDR2 FQNEAQ (reference sequence). The CDR3 DNA is TGTGCCAGCAGGGGGGACCGCTACGAGCAGTACTTC. This gives the protein CASRGDRYEQYF.

The genes are TRBV7-9 and TRBJ1-1; 8 positions match TRBD1. Germline CDR1 SEHNR, CDR2 FQNEAQ (reference sequence). V lost 4 bases to trimming and J lost 5 bases; unmatched junction nucleotides: 6. CDR3 length equals 14 residues. CDR3 bases: TGTGCCAGCAGCTGGGACAGGATCGGGACTGAAGCTTTCTTT. Translated, it gives CASSWDRIGTEAFF. The complete variable domain, with remaining parts taken from reference TRBV7-9 and TRBJ1-1, reads DTGVSQNPRHKITKRGQNVTFRCDPISEHNRLYWYRQTLGQGPEFLTYFQNEAQLEKSRLLSDRFSAERPKGSFSTLEIQRTEQGDSAMYLCASSWDRIGTEAFFGQGTRLTVV.

This clonotype was seen a handful of times. V usage is TRBV14 and J usage is TRBJ1-1; D unclear. The CDR3 covers 14 residues. V was trimmed by 0 bases and J by 6 bases, leaving 11 bases between them. CDR1 and CDR2 from the germline V gene are SGHDN and FVKESK. This CDR3 reads CASSQELRGAEAFF. The DNA of the CDR3 is TGTGCCAGCAGCCAAGAACTCCGGGGAGCTGAAGCTTTCTTT.